This T cell receptor (beta chain) was recovered during a study of blood T cell repertoires in COVID-19. Assay: immunoSEQ multiplex PCR; the TCRdb copy retains only in-frame clones and omits some. The repertoire consists of roughly 570,000 clones, with around nine tenths occurring once and the leading ten covering roughly 8%. The germline CDR1 and CDR2 sequences are MNHEY and SVGAGI. V was trimmed by 7 bases and J by 0 bases, leaving 11 bases between them. The length of the CDR3 is 14 residues. The chain uses TRBV6-5 and TRBJ2-3; D is undetermined. The clonotype originates from a woman between 45 and 60 years old with COVID-19, enrolled during active disease. Input material: peripheral blood. The DNA of the CDR3 is TGTGCCAGCACCCCTACTCTGAGCACAGATACGCAGTATTTT. Its protein product is CASTPTLSTDTQYF.